The TCR beta chain described here comes from a study of T cell responses to AZD1222 COVID-19 vaccine. Whole-study results and caveats: Sampling that yielded the repertoires occurred only after the peak T cell response. Breadth and depth of Spike-specific TCRs rose after two AZD1222 doses. Clonal diversity may have been underestimated, and the donors were mostly white British, with more females than males. Baseline antibody screening turned up just a handful of seropositive AZD1222 recipients.

The protocol was immunoSEQ multiplex PCR, while the TCRdb copy is restricted to in-frame clones and leaves out a portion. The sample lists under 110,000 clones, 85% to 90% occurring once. Germline CDR1 SNHLY, CDR2 FYNNEI. The CDR3 extends over 12 amino acids. V was cut by 7 bases and J by 2 bases, with 8 bases left in between. Comments on this clone: Its antigen is unidentified.

The chain links TRBV2 to TRBJ2-5; D may be TRBD2 (6 bases). Specimen: peripheral blood, collected on day 0 of AZD1222 vaccination. This receptor was obtained from an adult in good health. The CDR3 sequence: CASNGGQETQYF. The CDR3 DNA reads TGTGCCAGCAACGGAGGGCAAGAGACCCAGTACTTC.